These 19 T cell receptor beta chains originate from one sample sequenced in a study of shared clonotypes between healthy human individuals. The repertoire was sequenced with immunoSEQ multiplex PCR; TCRdb's copy has only in-frame clones and lacks some. The data contain 110,000 or so clones, 68% of them seen just once; the ten biggest clones take up approximately 23%. The sequencing sample was made of memory CD8+ T cells sorted from blood. Subset in this sample: CD45RO+ cells pooled with CCR7-negative TemRA cells. The receptors here all came from a woman in her twenties or thirties in good health.

The V gene is TRBV7-2, the J gene TRBJ2-7; 9 positions agree with TRBD2. Trimming took 3 bases from V and 4 from J; bases not matched to a gene: 4. The CDR3 is made up of 14 amino acids. CDR1 is SGHTA, CDR2 FQGNSA, per germline. The chain's CDR3 is CASSFIAGDYEQYF. The CDR3 DNA reads TGTGCCAGCAGCTTCATAGCGGGAGATTACGAGCAGTACTTC.

This clone was picked up one time. This chain links TRBV29-1 with TRBJ2-2; D remains unclear. Germline lookup yields CDR1 SQVTM and CDR2 ANQGSEA. The CDR3 has 13 residues. Trimming cost V 0 bases and J 4 bases, with 6 bases left between them. This chain's CDR3 is CSVEDATTGELFF. CDR3 nucleotides: TGCAGCGTTGAAGATGCCACCACCGGGGAGCTGTTTTTT.

The chain recombines TRBV11-1 with TRBJ2-7; 8 nucleotides agree with TRBD1. The V segment lost 1 base and the J segment 5 bases; nucleotides outside the gene matches: 10. The CDR3 spans 16 residues. CDR1 is SGHAT, CDR2 FQDESV, per germline (reference sequence). This CDR3 is CASSLVGDRGLNEQYF. The CDR3 region has the DNA TGTGCCAGCAGCTTAGTCGGCGACAGGGGCTTGAACGAGCAGTACTTC.

V is TRBV6-1 and J is TRBJ1-2; TRBD1 agrees at 9 bases. The CDR3 totals 15 residues. With V trimmed by 8 bases and J by 5 bases, 12 bases remained unmatched. Germline V gene sequence: CDR1 MNHNS, CDR2 SASEGT. CDR3 sequence reads: CASETGTGNFYGYTF. The CDR3 DNA sequence: TGTGCCAGCGAGACCGGGACAGGGAACTTTTATGGCTACACCTTC.

The V gene is TRBV25-1, the J gene TRBJ1-5; possibly TRBD1 for D (5 bases). Looked up from germline, CDR1 is MGHDK and CDR2 is SYGVNS. V shed 3 bases and J shed 5 bases, with 14 bases lying between them. This CDR3 comprises 15 residues. CDR3 in amino acids: CASSDSDKSHQPQHF. The CDR3 DNA sequence: TGTGCCAGCAGTGACTCGGACAAGAGTCATCAGCCCCAGCATTTT.

About this clone: Within the sample, other DNA sequences also encode this same CDR3. This chain connects TRBV6-5 to TRBJ2-7; 10 bases are shared with TRBD2. The germline V gene has CDR1 MNHEY and CDR2 SVGAGI. The CDR3 loop spans 14 amino acids. V trimming: 9 bases; J trimming: 4 bases; junction bases outside the gene matches: 9. CDR3 coding DNA: TGTGCCAGTAGCTCGGTAGCGGGAGGTTACGAGCAGTACTTC. It codes for CASSSVAGGYEQYF.

The rearrangement uses TRBV2 and TRBJ1-1; possible D gene TRBD1, 6 bases. With 8 bases removed from V and 3 bases from J, the gap between germline ends came to 16 bases. The CDR3 has 14 residues. Per germline, CDR1 SNHLY and CDR2 FYNNEI. The CDR3 loop is CASDQGWADTEAFF. The CDR3 nucleotides are TGTGCCAGCGATCAGGGGTGGGCGGACACTGAAGCTTTCTTT.

The chain links TRBV4-1 to TRBJ2-5; D may be TRBD2 (5 bases). The CDR3 runs to 14 residues. V was shortened by 4 bases and J by 1 base, with 10 bases between the two germline ends. Germline CDR1 and CDR2: MGHRA and YSYEKL. The CDR3 DNA follows: TGCGCCAGCAGCCCGCATCGGGGCCAAGAGACCCAGTACTTC. Amino acid sequence: CASSPHRGQETQYF.

As for this clone: A much larger clone sits a single nucleotide away, making a read error possible. V gene TRBV7-2 combines with J gene TRBJ2-3, with D perhaps being TRBD1 or TRBD2 (5 bases each). The CDR3 length is 15 residues. Trimming cost V 1 base and J 2 bases, with 10 bases left between them. Per germline, CDR1 SGHTA and CDR2 FQGNSA. CDR3 in amino acids: CASSLGEGTTDTQYF. CDR3 nucleotide sequence: TGTGCCAGCAGCTTAGGTGAAGGGACCACAGATACGCAGTATTTT.

This clone appeared many times. The chain joins TRBV6-5 to TRBJ2-3; D is perhaps TRBD1 (5 bases). Germline CDR1 MNHEY, CDR2 SVGAGI. This CDR3 region has 15 residues. Trimming stripped 0 bases from V and 2 bases from J, with 9 bases between. The CDR3 DNA sequence: TGTGCCAGCAGTTACTCGCCGGACAACACAGATACGCAGTATTTT. It codes for CASSYSPDNTDTQYF.

This chain connects TRBV6-7 to TRBJ2-5, with D unresolved. TRBJ2-7 explains the end of the DNA better; the J call may be wrong. TRBV6-7 qualifies as an ORF whose function is uncertain. The CDR3 length is 15 residues. This chain's CDR3 is CASSYSNTRYYEQYF. The CDR3 coding sequence is TGTGCCAGCAGTTACTCGAACACACGCTACTACGAGCAGTACTTC.

The chain carries TRBV4-1 and TRBJ1-1; tentatively, D is TRBD1 (5 bases). Germline V gene lookup returns CDR1 MGHRA and CDR2 YSYEKL. The ends were cut back, 1 base at V and 0 bases at J, with 6 bases in the middle. CDR3 length: 14 residues. The CDR3 DNA is TGCGCCAGCAGCCAAGGACAGCTGAACACTGAAGCTTTCTTT. Amino acid sequence: CASSQGQLNTEAFF.

The V call is TRBV2, the J call TRBJ2-2, with 9 nucleotides matching TRBD2. CDR3 length equals 13 residues. Germline CDR1 and CDR2: SNHLY and FYNNEI. V shed 6 bases, J shed 6 bases, and the junction held 2 bases outside the gene matches. CDR3 bases: TGTGCCAGCAGAGCGGGAGGATCCGGGGAGCTGTTTTTT. The encoded protein is CASRAGGSGELFF.

The chain couples TRBV13 to TRBJ2-3; TRBD2 agrees at 7 bases. V lost 5 bases and J lost 0; bases outside the gene matches: 5. The CDR3 length is 15 residues. CDR1 PRHDT and CDR2 FYEKMQ come from the germline V gene (reference sequence). The chain's CDR3 is CASSPKRGSTDTQYF. DNA for the CDR3: TGTGCCAGCAGCCCTAAGCGGGGTAGCACAGATACGCAGTATTTT. The whole variable domain, filled in from reference TRBV13 and TRBJ2-3, reads AAGVIQSPRHLIKEKRETATLKCYPIPRHDTVYWYQQGPGQDPQFLISFYEKMQSDKGSIPDRFSAQQFSDYHSELNMSSLELGDSALYFCASSPKRGSTDTQYFGPGTRLTVL.

The J gene is TRBJ1-1, the V gene TRBV5-1, with 8 bases matching TRBD1. Germline assignment: CDR1 SGHRS and CDR2 YFSETQ. The CDR3 has 18 amino acids. Losses at the gene ends were 4 bases for V and 0 bases for J; bases not matched to a gene: 14. CDR3 in amino acids: CASSGLRGQGSMNTEAFF. The CDR3 DNA is TGCGCCAGCAGCGGTTTAAGAGGACAGGGCTCGATGAACACTGAAGCTTTCTTT.

The chain recombines TRBV18 with TRBJ2-7; D might be TRBD1 (6 bases). V was pared by 3 bases and J by 3 bases, with 12 bases between. Germline V lookup: CDR1 KGHSH, CDR2 LQKENI. The CDR3 contains 14 residues. CDR3 loop: CASSPRDIFYEQYF. CDR3 DNA: TGTGCCAGCTCACCCCGGGACATTTTCTACGAGCAGTACTTC.

The J gene is TRBJ2-5, the V gene TRBV7-2; D might be TRBD2 (6 bases). Matching the DNA end better, TRBJ2-7 makes the J call doubtful. Germline CDR1 reads SGHTA; CDR2 reads FQGNSA. CDR3 length: 14 residues. The CDR3 nucleotides read TGTGCCAGCAGCTTATCTCGGGGAGGCTACGAGCAGTACTTC. It translates to CASSLSRGGYEQYF.

V gene TRBV19 combines with J gene TRBJ1-5; D gene ambiguous. The CDR3 loop spans 16 amino acids. Trimming removed 1 base at V and 0 bases at J, with 10 bases between. The germline V gene has CDR1 LNHDA and CDR2 SQIVND (reference sequence). CDR3 nucleotides: TGTGCCAGTAGTATAGGACGGTTTTATAGCAATCAGCCCCAGCATTTT. Its protein is CASSIGRFYSNQPQHF. Complete variable domain (other parts from reference TRBV19 and TRBJ1-5): DGGITQSPKYLFRKEGQNVTLSCEQNLNHDAMYWYRQDPGQGLRLIYYSQIVNDFQKGDIAEGYSVSREKKESFPLTVTSAQKNPTAFYLCASSIGRFYSNQPQHFGDGTRLSIL.

This clone was seen only a few times. The chain is built from TRBV18 and TRBJ2-1; a possible D gene is TRBD2 (6 bases). V dropped 3 bases and J dropped 0 bases, with 21 bases sitting between them. The V gene's germline CDR1 is KGHSH and CDR2 LQKENI. The CDR3 sequence is 19 residues long. For the CDR3, the DNA is TGTGCCAGCTCACCGCCGAGGTGGGCGGAGGAGGGCTCCTACAATGAGCAGTTCTTC. This gives the protein CASSPPRWAEEGSYNEQFF. Full variable domain (remainder filled in from reference TRBV18 and TRBJ2-1): NAGVMQNPRHLVRRRGQEARLRCSPMKGHSHVYWYRQLPEEGLKFMVYLQKENIIDESGMPKERFSAEFPKEGPSILRIQQVVRGDSAAYFCASSPPRWAEEGSYNEQFFGPGTRLTVL.